One and the same sample provided the 32 T cell receptor beta chains below, sequenced in a study of PD-L1 blockade in urothelial cancer. The time point here: peripheral blood 6 weeks after treatment start. Here immunoSEQ multiplex PCR was the method, and the copy in TCRdb shows in-frame clones only, minus some. The sample yields over 70,000 clones, roughly 83% seen once. Source: PBMCs, taken around atezolizumab (anti-PD-L1) treatment. The receptors come from a man in his 70s with urothelial cancer.

The chain couples TRBV5-8 to TRBJ2-7, with TRBD1 matching over 8 bases. The CDR3 consists of 15 residues. The V gene's germline CDR1 is SGHTS and CDR2 YDEGEE. J was trimmed by 3 bases and V by 3 bases; bases with no gene match: 8. Written as DNA, the CDR3 is TGTGCCAGCAGCTCCGTGACAGGGGCCTACTACGAGCAGTACTTC. Translation: CASSSVTGAYYEQYF.

The chain carries TRBV7-9 and TRBJ2-1; TRBD2 aligns across 10 bases. Germline V gives CDR1 SEHNR, CDR2 FQNEAQ (reference sequence). V lost 1 base, J lost 16 bases, and 7 bases stayed unmatched. The CDR3 has 13 amino acids. In nucleotides, the CDR3 is TGTGCCAGCAGCTTAGATTCTAGCGGGAGTAGCTTCTTC. Amino acid sequence: CASSLDSSGSSFF. Looking up the rest from reference TRBV7-9 and TRBJ2-1 gives the full variable domain: DTGVSQNPRHKITKRGQNVTFRCDPISEHNRLYWYRQTLGQGPEFLTYFQNEAQLEKSRLLSDRFSAERPKGSFSTLEIQRTEQGDSAMYLCASSLDSSGSSFFGPGTRLTVL.

This clone was observed a handful of times. The chain links TRBV29-1 to TRBJ2-3; 10 bases fit TRBD1. The CDR3 runs 14 residues. CDR1 is SQVTM, CDR2 ANQGSEA, per germline. The junction had 5 bases not matched to a gene; V was cut back by 3 bases and J by 5 bases. The CDR3 DNA is TGCAGCGTTGAGGAGACAGGGGGCCAAGATACGCAGTATTTT. Translating it yields CSVEETGGQDTQYF.

The chain has TRBV19 and TRBJ2-2, with 13 bases that match TRBD2. In germline, CDR1 is LNHDA, CDR2 SQIVND (reference sequence). With 4 bases clipped from V and 3 bases from J, the junction kept 2 bases outside the gene matches. The CDR3 has 16 residues. In DNA, the CDR3 is TGTGCCAGTAGTACTGGACTAGCGGGGGACACCGGGGAGCTGTTTTTT. It translates to CASSTGLAGDTGELFF.

The chain recombines TRBV29-1 with TRBJ2-5; the D gene is possibly TRBD1 (5 bases). V was pared by 7 bases and J by 1 base, with 10 bases between. The CDR3 sequence is 12 residues long. Germline CDR1 is SQVTM and CDR2 is ANQGSEA. The CDR3 bases are TGCAGCGCTGGGGCAGGCCAAGAGACCCAGTACTTC. Its translation is CSAGAGQETQYF. Combining the CDR3 with reference TRBV29-1 and TRBJ2-5 gives the whole variable domain SAVISQKPSRDICQRGTSLTIQCQVDSQVTMMFWYRQQPGQSLTLIATANQGSEATYESGFVIDKFPISRPNLTFSTLTVSNMSPEDSSIYLCSAGAGQETQYFGPGTRLLVL.

The J gene is TRBJ2-7, the V gene TRBV7-9, with TRBD2 as a possible D gene (6 bases). This CDR3 has 14 residues. The germline V and J ends were trimmed by 2 bases and 3 bases, with 11 bases remaining between them. Looked up from germline, CDR1 is SEHNR and CDR2 is FQNEAQ (reference sequence). The CDR3 is CASSLRGGSYEQYF. CDR3 in DNA: TGTGCCAGCAGCTTAAGGGGAGGAAGCTACGAGCAGTACTTC. Looking up the rest from reference TRBV7-9 and TRBJ2-7 gives the full variable domain: DTGVSQNPRHKITKRGQNVTFRCDPISEHNRLYWYRQTLGQGPEFLTYFQNEAQLEKSRLLSDRFSAERPKGSFSTLEIQRTEQGDSAMYLCASSLRGGSYEQYFGPGTRLTVT.

This clone was detected a few times. V usage is TRBV19 and J usage is TRBJ1-4; 9 nucleotides match TRBD1. V was pared by 4 bases and J by 8 bases, with 8 bases of the junction left unmatched. Germline values: CDR1 LNHDA, CDR2 SQIVND (reference sequence). The CDR3 length is 15 residues. CDR3 in amino acids: CASSRGQGLEEKLFF. CDR3 bases: TGTGCCAGTAGTAGAGGACAGGGGTTAGAGGAAAAACTGTTTTTT.

V is TRBV6-5 and J is TRBJ1-1; no reliable D call. Germline V CDR1 and CDR2: MNHEY, SVGAGI. CDR3 length: 12 amino acids. With 8 bases removed from V and 0 bases from J, the gap between germline ends came to 7 bases. DNA for the CDR3: TGTGCCAGCGGTAGAGTGAACACTGAAGCTTTCTTT. The encoded protein is CASGRVNTEAFF.

In regard to this clone: Different DNA sequences within this sample yield the same CDR3. The rearrangement joins TRBV18 to TRBJ2-5, with no clear D. V shed 3 bases and J shed 2 bases, with 7 bases lying between them. The CDR3 contains 13 residues. The germline V gene has CDR1 KGHSH and CDR2 LQKENI. The CDR3 region has the DNA TGTGCCAGCTCACCGACTGCTCAAGAGACCCAGTACTTC. This gives the protein CASSPTAQETQYF.

The chain employs TRBV5-1 and TRBJ1-2; a weak D match, TRBD1 (5 bases). The CDR3 has 14 residues. V lost 0 bases and J lost 1, with 7 bases in between. CDR1 and CDR2 from the germline V gene are SGHRS and YFSETQ. This CDR3 is CASSLEGNNYGYTF. CDR3 bases: TGCGCCAGCAGCTTGGAGGGGAATAACTATGGCTACACCTTC. The full variable domain, rest sourced from reference TRBV5-1 and TRBJ1-2, is KAGVTQTPRYLIKTRGQQVTLSCSPISGHRSVSWYQQTPGQGLQFLFEYFSETQRNKGNFPGRFSGRQFSNSRSEMNVSTLELGDSALYLCASSLEGNNYGYTFGSGTRLTVV.

This rearrangement joins TRBV11-2 to TRBJ1-2; D gene uncertain. Germline CDR1 reads SGHAT; CDR2 reads FQNNGV. CDR3 length: 12 residues. Trimming left V 5 bases short and J 7 bases short, with 11 bases between. This CDR3 is CASSPTTIGYTF. In DNA form, the CDR3 reads TGTGCCAGCAGCCCTACCACCATTGGCTACACCTTC.

J is TRBJ2-3 and V is TRBV5-1; 8 bases are a match to TRBD1. Germline-derived CDR1 and CDR2 are SGHRS and YFSETQ. The CDR3 contains 16 residues. Trimming took 3 bases from V and 4 from J; bases not matched to a gene: 10. In nucleotides, the CDR3 is TGCGCCAGCAGCTCCCGGGACACAGGGGGGCCAGATACGCAGTATTTT. Its translation is CASSSRDTGGPDTQYF.

Only one count was recorded for this clone. The chain recombines TRBV7-2 with TRBJ2-5; 8 nucleotides match TRBD2. V shed 2 bases and J 5 bases; nucleotides not matched to a gene: 7. The CDR3 covers 15 residues. Germline V gene lookup returns CDR1 SGHTA and CDR2 FQGNSA. For the CDR3, the DNA is TGTGCCAGCAGCTTATCAGCCCCGGGAGGGGAGACCCAGTACTTC. Translation: CASSLSAPGGETQYF.

The V and J genes are TRBV7-2 and TRBJ2-3, with 12 bases fitting TRBD2. J was trimmed by 0 bases and V by 2 bases; bases with no gene match: 3. This CDR3 comprises 17 residues. CDR1 is SGHTA and CDR2 is FQGNSA in the germline V gene. In DNA, the CDR3 is TGTGCCAGCAGCTTAACTAGCGGGAGGTTTAGCACAGATACGCAGTATTTT. Amino acids: CASSLTSGRFSTDTQYF.

The gene calls are TRBV6-6 and TRBJ1-1, with TRBD1 matching over 8 bases. Germline CDR1 and CDR2: MNHNY and SVGAGI (reference sequence). V gave up 6 bases and J gave up 11 bases; unmatched junction bases: 5. This CDR3 comprises 11 residues. CDR3 amino acids: CASSTGDRAFF. For the CDR3, the DNA is TGTGCCAGCAGCACCGGGGACAGGGCTTTCTTT.

The CDR3 loop is CASSLSGTGAYEQYF. The CDR3 DNA follows: TGCGCCAGCAGCCTCTCCGGGACAGGGGCCTACGAGCAGTACTTC. The genes are TRBV4-1 and TRBJ2-7; 10 nucleotides line up with TRBD1. This CDR3 comprises 15 residues. Losses at the gene ends were 4 bases for V and 2 bases for J; bases not matched to a gene: 5. The germline V gene has CDR1 MGHRA and CDR2 YSYEKL.

The chain recombines TRBV2 with TRBJ1-5; the D gene is possibly TRBD1 (6 bases). Germline assignment: CDR1 SNHLY and CDR2 FYNNEI. The ends were cut back, 6 bases at V and 6 bases at J, with 12 bases in the middle. CDR3 length: 13 amino acids. CDR3 protein: CASRVQGIQPQHF. The CDR3 DNA follows: TGTGCCAGCAGAGTACAGGGAATTCAGCCCCAGCATTTT.

This clone has only one observation. The chain joins TRBV9 to TRBJ2-5, with TRBD1 matching over 9 bases. V was pared by 4 bases and J by 5 bases, with 24 bases of the junction left unmatched. The germline CDR1 and CDR2 sequences are SGDLS and YYNGEE. The CDR3 extends over 20 amino acids. Here the CDR3 reads CASSFQPGQGLGVVEETQYF. The DNA for the CDR3 is TGTGCCAGCAGCTTCCAACCGGGACAGGGCCTCGGTGTTGTTGAGGAGACCCAGTACTTC.

J is TRBJ2-7 and V is TRBV19; TRBD1 matches at 11 bases. The V gene's germline CDR1 is LNHDA and CDR2 SQIVND (reference sequence). J gave up 7 bases and V 1 base, and 6 bases lay outside the gene matches. This CDR3 region has 15 residues. This chain's CDR3 is CASSIGTGGAGEQYF. The CDR3 nucleotides read TGTGCCAGTAGTATAGGGACAGGGGGCGCGGGGGAGCAGTACTTC.

This chain connects TRBV7-2 to TRBJ2-5; 10 bases are shared with TRBD2. V shed 5 bases, J shed 5 bases, and the junction held 11 bases outside the gene matches. CDR1 and CDR2 (germline): SGHTA, FQGNSA. The length of the CDR3 is 16 residues. The CDR3 here is CASSITSGVGWETQYF. In DNA form, the CDR3 reads TGTGCCAGCAGCATCACTAGCGGGGTGGGGTGGGAGACCCAGTACTTC.

V gene TRBV30 combines with J gene TRBJ2-5, with D possibly being TRBD1 (5 bases). The V gene's germline CDR1 is GTSNPN and CDR2 SVGIG (reference sequence). CDR3 length: 13 residues. V dropped 5 bases and J dropped 1 base, with 11 bases sitting between them. The CDR3 DNA is TGTGCCTGGCCGACAGATATCCAAGAGACCCAGTACTTC. Encoded protein: CAWPTDIQETQYF.

J is TRBJ2-7 and V is TRBV2; maybe TRBD1 (5 bases). The CDR3 totals 14 residues. The V gene's germline CDR1 is SNHLY and CDR2 FYNNEI. With 8 bases removed from V and 4 bases from J, the gap between germline ends came to 18 bases. CDR3 DNA: TGTGCCAGCCTCCCGGTAGGGGCCGGTTACGAGCAGTACTTC. The encoded protein is CASLPVGAGYEQYF.

J is TRBJ2-1 and V is TRBV19; 10 nucleotides agree with TRBD1. CDR3 length: 15 amino acids. Looked up from germline, CDR1 is LNHDA and CDR2 is SQIVND (reference sequence). Germline trimming cut 3 bases from V and 4 bases from J; bases unmatched to any gene: 3. The CDR3 spells CASSIGQGGYNEQFF. In DNA form, the CDR3 reads TGTGCCAGTAGTATTGGACAGGGGGGGTACAATGAGCAGTTCTTC.

The chain joins TRBV7-2 to TRBJ2-5; no definite D call. CDR1 is SGHTA, CDR2 FQGNSA, per germline. The CDR3 runs to 12 residues. With 5 bases removed from V and 5 bases from J, the gap between germline ends came to 9 bases. CDR3 nucleotide sequence: TGTGCCAGCAGCCCCGCTGCGGAGACCCAGTACTTC. This codes for CASSPAAETQYF.

In its sample, this clone was seen a few times. The J gene is TRBJ1-2, the V gene TRBV7-2; no clear D gene. The germline gives CDR1 SGHTA, CDR2 FQGNSA. The CDR3 is 14 residues long. Trimming stripped 1 base from V and 2 bases from J, with 8 bases between. The CDR3 reads CASSLGFGNYGYTF. The CDR3 region has the DNA TGTGCCAGCAGCTTAGGGTTCGGGAACTATGGCTACACCTTC.

The V call is TRBV5-6, the J call TRBJ1-1; 9 bases line up with TRBD1. The CDR3 length is 13 residues. The V gene end was trimmed by 2 bases and the J gene end by 8 bases; junction bases not matched to a gene: 4. The germline CDR1 and CDR2 sequences are SGHDT and YYEEEE. CDR3 region: CASSFGGTGEAFF. The CDR3 DNA reads TGTGCCAGCAGCTTTGGGGGGACAGGGGAAGCTTTCTTT.

This chain connects TRBV6-5 to TRBJ2-7; D is possibly TRBD2 (5 bases). V was clipped by 6 bases and J by 7 bases, with 16 bases between them. CDR1 is MNHEY and CDR2 is SVGAGI in the germline V gene. This CDR3 region has 13 residues. The CDR3 bases are TGTGCCAGCAGCCGCGGGCAGCCTAGTGAGCAGTACTTC. Its protein is CASSRGQPSEQYF.

CDR3 in DNA: TGTGCCAGTAGTACCAGACTCACGGGGGGCAATCAGCCCCAGCATTTT. This sequence encodes CASSTRLTGGNQPQHF. This chain links TRBV19 with TRBJ1-5; D is perhaps TRBD1 (5 bases). The CDR3 is 16 amino acids. V dropped 4 bases and J dropped 2 bases, with 15 bases sitting between them. Germline V gene data show CDR1 as LNHDA and CDR2 as SQIVND (reference sequence).

V is TRBV25-1 and J is TRBJ1-1; 7 bases align to TRBD1. Germline CDR1 reads MGHDK; CDR2 reads SYGVNS. The CDR3 extends over 15 amino acids. Trimming took 7 bases from V and 0 from J; bases not matched to a gene: 8. The CDR3 nucleotides read TGTGCCAGCACAACCTCCGGACAGGTGAACACTGAAGCTTTCTTT. This codes for CASTTSGQVNTEAFF.

CDR3 loop: CASSEYRNMNTEAFF. DNA for the CDR3: TGCGCCAGCAGCGAGTACAGGAATATGAACACTGAAGCTTTCTTT. The chain couples TRBV5-1 to TRBJ1-1; the D gene is possibly TRBD1 (5 bases). This CDR3 comprises 15 residues. Trimming stripped 4 bases from V and 0 bases from J, with 13 bases between. Germline CDR1 SGHRS, CDR2 YFSETQ.

The V call is TRBV11-2, the J call TRBJ2-4; 10 nucleotides align to TRBD2. Germline V CDR1 and CDR2: SGHAT, FQNNGV. The CDR3 spans 18 residues. Losses at the gene ends were 2 bases for V and 0 bases for J; bases not matched to a gene: 7. DNA of the CDR3: TGTGCCAGCAGCTTATTCTATAGCGGGGGGCTAGCCAAAAACATTCAGTACTTC. It is translated as CASSLFYSGGLAKNIQYF. The complete variable domain, with remaining parts taken from reference TRBV11-2 and TRBJ2-4, reads EAGVAQSPRYKIIEKRQSVAFWCNPISGHATLYWYQQILGQGPKLLIQFQNNGVVDDSQLPKDRFSAERLKGVDSTLKIQPAKLEDSAVYLCASSLFYSGGLAKNIQYFGAGTRLSVL.

The gene calls are TRBV7-9 and TRBJ1-6; TRBD1 matches at 10 bases. This CDR3 is 14 amino acids long. J lost 7 bases, V lost 5 bases, and 2 bases had no gene match. CDR1 and CDR2 from the germline V gene are SEHNR and FQNEAQ (reference sequence). This chain's CDR3 is CASSPGQGNSPLHF. Written as DNA, the CDR3 is TGTGCCAGCAGCCCGGGACAGGGGAATTCACCCCTCCACTTT.